This T cell receptor (beta chain) was obtained from a study of tissue T cells after allogeneic stem cell transplantation. Clones were sequenced by immunoSEQ multiplex PCR, and TCRdb holds only the in-frame ones, with some missing. The sample yields tens of thousands of clones, 65% to 90% seen once. Trimming shortened V by 2 bases and J by 10 bases, and 14 bases separated the two germline ends. The CDR3 consists of 13 residues. From germline, CDR1 is LNHDA and CDR2 SQIVND (reference sequence). Specimen: blood, collected before transplantation. The chain joins TRBV19 to TRBJ1-2; no reliable D call. The clonotype originates from a woman aged 18 to 55 who later had graft-versus-host disease after an allogeneic stem cell transplant. The CDR3 DNA sequence: TGTGCCAGTAGTATAACCCCCACGGCTGACTACACCTTC. This codes for CASSITPTADYTF.